The T cell receptor beta chain described here comes from a study of blood T cell repertoires in COVID-19. Study-wide background: Acute and convalescent COVID-19 samples came from the United States, Italy and Spain. PBMCs, B-cell-depleted T cells, or T cells provided the cDNA or gDNA that made up the material.

This table comes from immunoSEQ multiplex PCR, and its TCRdb copy is limited to in-frame clones, with some not included. Of hundreds of thousands of clones in the sample, 80% to 90% were seen once. The junction had 7 bases not matched to a gene; V was cut back by 4 bases and J by 0 bases. Germline values: CDR1 MNHEY, CDR2 SMNVEV (reference sequence). The CDR3 is made up of 17 amino acids. Living in 20 to 30 US areas, the participants were between roughly 18 and 95 years of age. Assignment of participants to cohorts was predicated upon participant-reported clinical history. This sequence was found in a woman aged 18-35 years who had recovered from COVID-19. The chain carries TRBV27 and TRBJ2-1; 9 nucleotides agree with TRBD2. Sequenced: PBMCs or T cells enriched from blood (not recorded which). CDR3 protein: CASSWASGTYSYNEQFF. CDR3 DNA: TGTGCCAGCAGTTGGGCTAGCGGGACCTACTCCTACAATGAGCAGTTCTTC.